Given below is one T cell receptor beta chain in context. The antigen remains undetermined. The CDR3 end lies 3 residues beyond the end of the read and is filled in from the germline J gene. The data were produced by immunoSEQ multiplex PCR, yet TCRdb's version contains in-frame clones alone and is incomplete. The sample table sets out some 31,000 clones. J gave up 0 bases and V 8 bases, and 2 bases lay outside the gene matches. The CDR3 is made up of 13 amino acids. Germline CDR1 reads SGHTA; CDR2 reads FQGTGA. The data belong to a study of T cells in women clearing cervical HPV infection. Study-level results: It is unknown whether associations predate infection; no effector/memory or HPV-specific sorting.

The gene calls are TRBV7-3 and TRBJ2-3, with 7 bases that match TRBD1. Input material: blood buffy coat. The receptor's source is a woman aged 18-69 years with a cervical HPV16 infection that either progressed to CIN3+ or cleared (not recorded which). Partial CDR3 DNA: TGTGCCAGCGCGACAGGGAGCACAGATACG. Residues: CASATGSTDT. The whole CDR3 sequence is CASATGSTDTQYF.